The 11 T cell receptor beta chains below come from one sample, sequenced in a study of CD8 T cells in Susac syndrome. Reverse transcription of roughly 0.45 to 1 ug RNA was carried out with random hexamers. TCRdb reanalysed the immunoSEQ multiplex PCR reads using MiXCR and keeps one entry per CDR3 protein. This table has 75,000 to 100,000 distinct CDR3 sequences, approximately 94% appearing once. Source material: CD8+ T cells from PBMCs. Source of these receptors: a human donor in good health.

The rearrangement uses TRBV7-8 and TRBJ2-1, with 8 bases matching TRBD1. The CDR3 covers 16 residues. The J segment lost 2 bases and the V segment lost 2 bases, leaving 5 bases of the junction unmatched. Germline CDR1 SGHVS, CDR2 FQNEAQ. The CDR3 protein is CASSLQAGGTYNEQFF. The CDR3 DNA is TGTGCCAGCAGCTTACAAGCAGGGGGCACCTACAATGAGCAGTTCTTC. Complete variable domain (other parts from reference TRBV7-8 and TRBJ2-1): GAGVSQSPRYKVAKRGQDVALRCDPISGHVSLFWYQQALGQGPEFLTYFQNEAQLDKSGLPSDRFFAERPEGSVSTLKIQRTQQEDSAVYLCASSLQAGGTYNEQFFGPGTRLTVL.

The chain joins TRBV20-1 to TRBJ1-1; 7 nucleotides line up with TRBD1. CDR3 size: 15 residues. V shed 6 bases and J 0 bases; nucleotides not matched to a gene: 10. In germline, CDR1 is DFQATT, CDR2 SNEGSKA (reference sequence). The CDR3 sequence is CSAERPGQMNTEAFF. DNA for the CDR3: TGCAGTGCGGAACGGCCGGGACAGATGAACACTGAAGCTTTCTTT.

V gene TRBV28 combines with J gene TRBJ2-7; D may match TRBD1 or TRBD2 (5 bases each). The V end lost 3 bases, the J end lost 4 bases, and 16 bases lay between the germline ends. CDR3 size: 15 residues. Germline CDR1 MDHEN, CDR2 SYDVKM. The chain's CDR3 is CASSLGRDVGYEQYV. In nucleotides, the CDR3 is TGTGCCAGCAGTTTGGGCCGGGACGTGGGATACGAGCAGTACGTC.

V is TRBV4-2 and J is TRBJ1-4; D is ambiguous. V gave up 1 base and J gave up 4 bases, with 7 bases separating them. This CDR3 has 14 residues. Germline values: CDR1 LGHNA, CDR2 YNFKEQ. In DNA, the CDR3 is TGTGCCAGCAGCCAAGTAGTCAGTAATGAAAAACTGTTTTTT. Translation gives CASSQVVSNEKLFF.

CDR3 in amino acids: CASSSKEDFF. The CDR3 DNA sequence: TGTGCCAGCAGCTCAAAGGAGGATTTCTTT. This chain joins TRBV7-9 and TRBJ1-1; D is ambiguous. Trimming removed 4 bases at V and 13 bases at J, with 10 bases between. This CDR3 is 10 amino acids long. The germline V gene encodes CDR1 SEHNR and CDR2 FQNEAQ (reference sequence).

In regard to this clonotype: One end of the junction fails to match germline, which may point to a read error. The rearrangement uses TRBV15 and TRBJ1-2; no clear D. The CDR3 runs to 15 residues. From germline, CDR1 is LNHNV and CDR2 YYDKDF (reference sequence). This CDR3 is CATSRDVLTSYDYTF. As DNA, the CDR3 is TGTGCCACCAGCAGAGATGTACTAACAAGCTATGACTACACCTTC.

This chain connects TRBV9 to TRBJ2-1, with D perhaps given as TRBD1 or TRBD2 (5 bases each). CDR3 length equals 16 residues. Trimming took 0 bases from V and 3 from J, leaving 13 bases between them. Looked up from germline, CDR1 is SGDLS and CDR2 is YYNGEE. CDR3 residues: CASSVASQEDYNEQFF. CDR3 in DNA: TGTGCCAGCAGCGTAGCTTCACAGGAGGACTACAATGAGCAGTTCTTC.

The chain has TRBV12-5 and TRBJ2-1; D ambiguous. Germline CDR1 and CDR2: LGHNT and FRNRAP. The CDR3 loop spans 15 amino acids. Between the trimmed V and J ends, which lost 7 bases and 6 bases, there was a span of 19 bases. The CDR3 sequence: CASASDPGLRNEQFF. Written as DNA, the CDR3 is TGTGCTAGTGCTTCGGACCCCGGGCTTCGCAATGAGCAGTTCTTC.

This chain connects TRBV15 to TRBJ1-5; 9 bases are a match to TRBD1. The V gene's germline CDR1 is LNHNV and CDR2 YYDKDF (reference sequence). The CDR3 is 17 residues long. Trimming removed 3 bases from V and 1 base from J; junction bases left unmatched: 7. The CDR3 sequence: CATSRRGGTGSNQPQHF. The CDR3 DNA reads TGTGCCACCAGCAGGAGGGGAGGGACAGGGAGCAATCAGCCCCAGCATTTT. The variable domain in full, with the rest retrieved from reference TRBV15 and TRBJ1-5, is DAMVIQNPRYQVTQFGKPVTLSCSQTLNHNVMYWYQQKSSQAPKLLFHYYDKDFNNEADTPDNFQSRRPNTSFCFLDIRSPGLGDTAMYLCATSRRGGTGSNQPQHFGDGTRLSIL.

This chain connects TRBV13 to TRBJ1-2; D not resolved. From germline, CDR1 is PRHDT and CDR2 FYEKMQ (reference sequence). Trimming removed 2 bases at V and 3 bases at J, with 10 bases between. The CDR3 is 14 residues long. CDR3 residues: CASSLTQLYYGYTF. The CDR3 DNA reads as TGTGCCAGCAGCTTAACCCAACTCTACTATGGCTACACCTTC.

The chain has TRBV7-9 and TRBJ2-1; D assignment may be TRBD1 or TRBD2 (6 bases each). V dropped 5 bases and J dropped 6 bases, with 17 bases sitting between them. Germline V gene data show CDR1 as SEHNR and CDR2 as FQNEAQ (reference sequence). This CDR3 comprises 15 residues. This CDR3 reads CASSPPGALGNEQFF. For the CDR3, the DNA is TGTGCCAGCAGCCCACCGGGGGCCCTGGGCAATGAGCAGTTCTTC.